The 21 T cell receptor beta chains listed next were all sequenced from one sample in a study of early T cells in non-severe SARS-CoV-2 infection (dated by TCRdb to the early 2020s). The library was made by 5' RACE. The reads were generated on a NextSeq 500. Clones were called with MiXCR by TCRdb after fastp trimmed the public reads at Q25, and only in-frame beta chains were retained. Entries that share a CDR3 protein sequence are merged under the most common genes and DNA. This sample gives about 100,000 distinct CDR3 sequences in total; 9.5% to 13% of them show up just once. 3% to 3.5% of the sample lies in the top ten. Sequencing used whole blood. These receptors were taken from an adult who was a healthcare worker with PCR-confirmed SARS-CoV-2 infection or an uninfected control (not recorded which).

This clonotype was recorded a few times. The rearrangement links TRBV20-1 to TRBJ2-1; a possible D gene is TRBD1 (6 bases). Germline assignment: CDR1 DFQATT and CDR2 SNEGSKA (reference sequence). V lost 0 bases to trimming and J lost 4 bases, with 13 bases between them. CDR3 length: 15 amino acids. As DNA, the CDR3 is TGCAGTGCTAGAGAACCCGTCAGGGGATACAATGAGCAGTTCTTC. Its translation: CSAREPVRGYNEQFF.

This clonotype was counted a few times. V gene TRBV5-5 combines with J gene TRBJ2-2; D is perhaps TRBD1 or TRBD2 (5 bases each). CDR1 and CDR2 (germline): SGHKS, YYEKEE (reference sequence). Trimming cost V 0 bases and J 3 bases, with 9 bases left between them. This CDR3 is 15 amino acids long. CDR3 region: CASSLGGRDTGELFF. The CDR3 DNA reads TGTGCCAGCAGCTTGGGGGGACGGGACACCGGGGAGCTGTTTTTT.

In this sample, this clonotype turned up a few times. The chain carries TRBV7-3 and TRBJ2-5, with 8 positions matching TRBD1. The CDR3 is made up of 13 amino acids. J lost 3 bases, V lost 6 bases, and 3 bases had no gene match. Germline V CDR1 and CDR2: SGHTA, FQGTGA. CDR3 nucleotide sequence: TGTGCCAGCAGGAAGACAGGGGAAGAGACCCAGTACTTC. Encoded protein: CASRKTGEETQYF. The whole variable domain, filled in from reference TRBV7-3 and TRBJ2-5, reads GAGVSQTPSNKVTEKGKYVELRCDPISGHTALYWYRQSLGQGPEFLIYFQGTGAADDSGLPNDRFFAVRPEGSVSTLKIQRTERGDSAVYLCASRKTGEETQYFGPGTRLLVL.

This clonotype has a count of ten or more. The chain couples TRBV29-1 to TRBJ2-1; 10 bases align to TRBD2. This CDR3 spans 14 amino acids. V lost 2 bases, J lost 6 bases, and 4 bases stayed unmatched. The germline V gene has CDR1 SQVTM and CDR2 ANQGSEA. DNA of the CDR3: TGCAGCGTTGAACCCAGCGGGGGGGCCAATGAGCAGTTCTTC. Translation gives CSVEPSGGANEQFF.

This clonotype was seen at least ten times. The chain has TRBV29-1 and TRBJ2-2; TRBD1 matches at 7 bases. Germline V gives CDR1 SQVTM, CDR2 ANQGSEA. V was clipped by 6 bases and J by 6 bases; unmatched bases: 1. The CDR3 is made up of 11 amino acids. As DNA, the CDR3 is TGCAGCGTCACAGGGGCCGGGGAGCTGTTTTTT. Translated, it gives CSVTGAGELFF.

A word on this clonotype: This clone may be a read error of a much larger clone one base away. The rearrangement links TRBV19 to TRBJ2-6, with D possibly matching TRBD1 (6 bases). The germline V gene has CDR1 LNHDA and CDR2 SQIVND (reference sequence). This CDR3 has 18 residues. This CDR3 reads CTSTALTQQGSGANVLTF. The CDR3 nucleotides are TGTACCAGTACCGCATTAACTCAACAGGGATCTGGGGCCAACGTCCTGACTTTC.

This clonotype was recorded many times. The gene calls are TRBV20-1 and TRBJ2-7; D is undetermined. This CDR3 comprises 15 residues. V lost 0 bases, J lost 2 bases, and 14 bases lay in between. Germline CDR1 DFQATT, CDR2 SNEGSKA (reference sequence). CDR3 protein: CSARDRQTHAYEQYF. CDR3 sequence (DNA): TGCAGTGCTAGAGATCGCCAGACCCACGCCTACGAGCAGTACTTC.

Many counts were recorded for this clonotype. The chain uses TRBV11-2 and TRBJ2-5; 9 positions agree with TRBD1. With 5 bases clipped from V and 2 bases from J, the junction kept 6 bases outside the gene matches. The V gene's germline CDR1 is SGHAT and CDR2 FQNNGV. This CDR3 has 15 amino acids. DNA of the CDR3: TGTGCCAGCAGCCTGGACAGGGGAAAACAAGAGACCCAGTACTTC. Encoded protein: CASSLDRGKQETQYF.

In nucleotides, the CDR3 is TGTGCCAGCAGCCTTACCGGGACGAACACCGGGGAGCTGTTTTTT. It codes for CASSLTGTNTGELFF. The chain links TRBV11-3 to TRBJ2-2, with D tentatively TRBD2 (5 bases). CDR1 is SGHNT, CDR2 YENEEA, per germline. The CDR3 extends over 15 amino acids. Trimming shortened V by 5 bases and J by 0 bases, and 10 bases separated the two germline ends.

Ten or more counts support this clonotype. This chain connects TRBV28 to TRBJ2-7; TRBD1 aligns across 8 bases. J gave up 3 bases and V 5 bases, and 15 bases lay outside the gene matches. The CDR3 extends over 17 amino acids. The germline V gene has CDR1 MDHEN and CDR2 SYDVKM. CDR3 region: CASSPTRTGWGNYEQYF. The CDR3 DNA reads TGTGCCAGCAGTCCTACCCGGACAGGGTGGGGCAACTACGAGCAGTACTTC.

V is TRBV20-1 and J is TRBJ1-5, with D perhaps TRBD1 (6 bases). The CDR3 is made up of 14 amino acids. Per germline, CDR1 DFQATT and CDR2 SNEGSKA (reference sequence). V was trimmed by 5 bases and J by 6 bases, leaving 17 bases between them. The CDR3 bases are TGCAGTGCTGAGGAGGGGGATTTCAGTCAGCCCCAGCATTTT. It specifies CSAEEGDFSQPQHF.

This clonotype has a count of ten or more. The chain is built from TRBV5-1 and TRBJ1-1; tentative D call: TRBD1 (6 bases). Germline CDR1 is SGHRS and CDR2 is YFSETQ. The CDR3 totals 15 residues. V gave up 0 bases and J gave up 2 bases, with 11 bases separating them. Here the CDR3 DNA reads TGCGCCAGCAGCTTGGAGGGCAGGGGTAACACTGAAGCTTTCTTT. Encoded protein: CASSLEGRGNTEAFF.

As regards this clonotype: A much more abundant neighbour one base away suggests this may be a read error. This chain connects TRBV11-2 to TRBJ1-3; no clear D gene. Germline lookup yields CDR1 SGHAT and CDR2 FQNNGV. The CDR3 runs 15 residues. CDR3 sequence reads: CASSLASTPGNTVYF. In nucleotides, the CDR3 is TGTGCCAGCAGCTTAGCCTCGACACCTGGAAACACCGTATATTTT.

The table lists this clonotype with many counts. The CDR3 nucleotides read TGCAGTGGCTCACAGGGGGGCGCCTACGAGCAGTACTTC. It specifies CSGSQGGAYEQYF. V is TRBV20-1 and J is TRBJ2-7; TRBD1 matches 8 bases. Unmatched junction bases numbered 7, after V lost 7 bases and J lost 2 bases. The CDR3 covers 13 residues. Germline CDR1 and CDR2: DFQATT and SNEGSKA (reference sequence).

The rearrangement uses TRBV30 and TRBJ2-5; D ambiguous. The CDR3 runs to 14 residues. V lost 3 bases, J lost 5 bases, and 16 bases lay in between. Germline lookup yields CDR1 GTSNPN and CDR2 SVGIG (reference sequence). This chain's CDR3 is CAWSSGVPPETQYF. The DNA of the CDR3 is TGTGCCTGGAGCTCTGGGGTCCCCCCGGAGACCCAGTACTTC. The full variable domain, its missing parts supplied by reference TRBV30 and TRBJ2-5, is SQTIHQWPATLVQPVGSPLSLECTVEGTSNPNLYWYRQAAGRGLQLLFYSVGIGQISSEVPQNLSASRPQDRQFILSSKKLLLSDSGFYLCAWSSGVPPETQYFGPGTRLLVL.

This clonotype was recorded many times. One end of the junction fails to match germline, which may point to a read error. The genes are TRBV7-7 and TRBJ2-3, with D tentatively TRBD1 or TRBD2 (5 bases each). The CDR3 length is 15 residues. Germline CDR1 is SSHAT and CDR2 is FNYEAQ (reference sequence). The chain's CDR3 is CASSCKGSHTDTQYF. Here the CDR3 DNA reads TGTGCTAGCAGCTGCAAGGGGAGCCACACAGATACGCAGTATTTT.

At least ten counts were recorded for this clonotype. In DNA, the CDR3 is TGTGCCAGCAGTTTTTCTGAAACCCTACGAGAGCAGTACTTC. This sequence encodes CASSFSETLREQYF. The chain is built from TRBV27 and TRBJ2-7, with D unclear. Germline lookup yields CDR1 MNHEY and CDR2 SMNVEV (reference sequence). Trimming took off 3 bases at V and 7 bases at J, with 16 bases between the two ends. The CDR3 is 14 residues long.

V and J are TRBV20-1 and TRBJ2-3; D unclear. Trimming cost V 6 bases and J 6 bases, with 10 bases left between them. The CDR3 loop spans 11 amino acids. Germline-derived CDR1 and CDR2 are DFQATT and SNEGSKA (reference sequence). The CDR3 reads CSATAKDTQYF. DNA of the CDR3: TGCAGTGCCACAGCCAAGGATACGCAGTATTTT.

The rearrangement links TRBV3-1 to TRBJ1-4; D unclear. The germline gives CDR1 LGHDT, CDR2 YNNKEL (reference sequence). With 4 bases removed from V and 8 bases from J, the gap between germline ends came to 17 bases. The CDR3 has 15 amino acids. The CDR3 bases are TGTGCCAGCAGCCTTCAGGTCTCGGTGGGGGAAAAACTGTTTTTT. Its translation: CASSLQVSVGEKLFF.

This clonotype occurred many times. V and J are TRBV28 and TRBJ2-3; D is possibly TRBD1 or TRBD2 (6 bases each). The CDR3 has 14 residues. The germline V and J ends were trimmed by 6 bases and 5 bases, with 15 bases remaining between them. CDR1 is MDHEN, CDR2 SYDVKM, per germline. The CDR3 nucleotides read TGTGCCAGCAGAGGGGGGCCCTCGGGAGATACGCAGTATTTT. Its protein is CASRGGPSGDTQYF.

This clonotype turned up a few times. V gene TRBV5-1 combines with J gene TRBJ2-5; the D is unclear. The CDR3 loop spans 14 amino acids. Looked up from germline, CDR1 is SGHRS and CDR2 is YFSETQ. Trimming cost V 2 bases and J 2 bases, with 10 bases left between them. The CDR3 DNA reads as TGCGCCAGCAGCTTCTTGACCTTACAAGAGACCCAGTACTTC. Translating it yields CASSFLTLQETQYF.